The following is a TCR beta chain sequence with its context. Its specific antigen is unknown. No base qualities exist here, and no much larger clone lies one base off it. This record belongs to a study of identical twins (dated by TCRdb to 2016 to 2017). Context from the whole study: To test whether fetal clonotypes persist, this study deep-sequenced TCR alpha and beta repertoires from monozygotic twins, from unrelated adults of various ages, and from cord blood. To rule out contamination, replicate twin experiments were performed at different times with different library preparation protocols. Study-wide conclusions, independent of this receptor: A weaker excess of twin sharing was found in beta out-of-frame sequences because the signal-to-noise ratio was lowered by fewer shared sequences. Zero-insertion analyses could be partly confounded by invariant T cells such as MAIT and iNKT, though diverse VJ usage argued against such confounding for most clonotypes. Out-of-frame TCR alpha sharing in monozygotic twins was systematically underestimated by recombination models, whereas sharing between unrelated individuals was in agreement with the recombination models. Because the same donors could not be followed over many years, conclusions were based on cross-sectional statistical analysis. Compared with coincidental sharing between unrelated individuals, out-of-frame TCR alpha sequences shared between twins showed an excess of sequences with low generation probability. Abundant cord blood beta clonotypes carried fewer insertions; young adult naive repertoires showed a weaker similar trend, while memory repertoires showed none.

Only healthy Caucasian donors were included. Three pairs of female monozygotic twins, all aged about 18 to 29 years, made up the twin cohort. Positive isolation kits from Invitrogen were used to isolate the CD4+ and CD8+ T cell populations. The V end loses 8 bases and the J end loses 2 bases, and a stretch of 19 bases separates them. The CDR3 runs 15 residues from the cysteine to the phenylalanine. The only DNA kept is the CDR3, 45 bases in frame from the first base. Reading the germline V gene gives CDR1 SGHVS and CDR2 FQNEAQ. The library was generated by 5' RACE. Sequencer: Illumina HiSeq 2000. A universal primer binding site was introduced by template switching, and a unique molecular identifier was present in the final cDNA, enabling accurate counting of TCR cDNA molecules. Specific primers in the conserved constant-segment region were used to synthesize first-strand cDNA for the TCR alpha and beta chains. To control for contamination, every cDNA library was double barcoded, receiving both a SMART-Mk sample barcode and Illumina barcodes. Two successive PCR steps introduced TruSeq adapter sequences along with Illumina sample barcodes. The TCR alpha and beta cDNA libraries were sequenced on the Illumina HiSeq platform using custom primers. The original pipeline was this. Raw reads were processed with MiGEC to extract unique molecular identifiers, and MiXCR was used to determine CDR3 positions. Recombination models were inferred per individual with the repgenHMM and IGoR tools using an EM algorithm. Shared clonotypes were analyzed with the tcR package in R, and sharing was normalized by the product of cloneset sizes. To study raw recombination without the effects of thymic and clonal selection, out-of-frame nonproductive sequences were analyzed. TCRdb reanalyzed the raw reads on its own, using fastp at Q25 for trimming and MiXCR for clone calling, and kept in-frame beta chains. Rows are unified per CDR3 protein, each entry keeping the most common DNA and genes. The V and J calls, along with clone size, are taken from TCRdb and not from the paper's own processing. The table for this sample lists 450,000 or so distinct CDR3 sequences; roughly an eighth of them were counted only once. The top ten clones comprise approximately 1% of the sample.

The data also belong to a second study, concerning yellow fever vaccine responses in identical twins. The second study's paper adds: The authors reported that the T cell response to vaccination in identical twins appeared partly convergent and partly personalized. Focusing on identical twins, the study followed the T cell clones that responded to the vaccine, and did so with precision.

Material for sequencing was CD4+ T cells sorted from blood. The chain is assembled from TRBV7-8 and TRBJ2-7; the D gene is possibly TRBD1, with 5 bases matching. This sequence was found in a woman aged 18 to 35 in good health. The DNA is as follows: TGTGCCAGCGCCCGAAATGAAGACAGTACCTACGAGCAGTACTTC. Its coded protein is CASARNEDSTYEQYF.